Shown below are 25 T cell receptor beta chains from a single sample sequenced in a study of response to subunit inactivated influenza vaccine. In TCRdb, the RT-PCR reads were re-called with MiXCR into one record per CDR3 protein. The repertoire holds some 480,000 distinct CDR3 sequences, with around 9.9% as singletons. The material sequenced was PBMCs from blood, taken 45 days after vaccination. These receptors were obtained from a man aged 50 or older who received an inactivated influenza vaccine.

This clonotype was seen many times. The chain carries TRBV7-2 and TRBJ2-7; D ambiguous. V lost 1 base, J lost 0 bases, and 10 bases lay in between. Per the germline V gene, CDR1 is SGHTA and CDR2 is FQGNSA. This CDR3 is 15 amino acids long. This CDR3 is CASSLDGGGSYEQYF. CDR3 DNA sequence: TGTGCCAGCAGCTTAGATGGCGGTGGCTCCTACGAGCAGTACTTC.

The chain couples TRBV27 to TRBJ2-3; 10 nucleotides agree with TRBD2. This CDR3 comprises 16 residues. Trimming removed 7 bases from V and 4 bases from J; junction bases left unmatched: 11. The germline gives CDR1 MNHEY, CDR2 SMNVEV (reference sequence). The CDR3 loop reads CASIRTSGVSSDTQYF. CDR3 in DNA: TGTGCCAGCATTCGCACTAGCGGGGTCTCGTCAGATACGCAGTATTTT.

This chain connects TRBV3-1 to TRBJ1-5; D is unclear. Germline lookup yields CDR1 LGHDT and CDR2 YNNKEL (reference sequence). V lost 4 bases to trimming and J lost 6 bases, with 13 bases between them. The CDR3 sequence is 14 residues long. Here the CDR3 reads CASSPGPSGQPQHF. Here the CDR3 DNA reads TGTGCCAGCAGCCCCGGGCCCTCGGGTCAGCCCCAGCATTTT.

This clonotype was seen only a few times. The chain is built from TRBV6-1 and TRBJ1-5, with D perhaps TRBD1 (6 bases). From germline, CDR1 is MNHNS and CDR2 SASEGT. There are 16 residues in the CDR3. V lost 6 bases and J lost 2, with 17 bases in between. The DNA of the CDR3 is TGTGCCAGCAGAAGATACAGGGTCGGGGGCAATCAGCCCCAGCATTTT. Translated: CASRRYRVGGNQPQHF.

This clonotype was detected many times. The J gene is TRBJ2-7, the V gene TRBV19; D is unresolved. The CDR3 totals 13 residues. The germline V gene encodes CDR1 LNHDA and CDR2 SQIVND (reference sequence). The V end was cut by 5 bases, the J end by 5 bases, with 13 bases between. CDR3 nucleotides: TGTGCCAGTAGTCGTAACCTTCAACACGAGCAGTACTTC. This translates into CASSRNLQHEQYF.

This clonotype has just a few counts. The rearrangement uses TRBV20-1 and TRBJ2-2, with D perhaps given as TRBD1 or TRBD2 (5 bases each). Trimming shortened V by 5 bases and J by 1 base, and 11 bases separated the two germline ends. CDR3 length: 14 residues. The germline V gene encodes CDR1 DFQATT and CDR2 SNEGSKA (reference sequence). The CDR3 is CSALPGQNTGELFF. CDR3 in DNA: TGCAGTGCTCTCCCGGGGCAGAACACCGGGGAGCTGTTTTTT.

This clonotype was seen a few times. V gene TRBV29-1 combines with J gene TRBJ2-5, with 9 bases identical to TRBD2. The length of the CDR3 is 14 residues. V lost 5 bases, J lost 4 bases, and 8 bases stayed unmatched. Germline CDR1 reads SQVTM; CDR2 reads ANQGSEA. The CDR3 sequence: CSVPGTSLLETQYF. The CDR3 bases are TGCAGCGTTCCCGGGACTAGCCTCTTAGAGACCCAGTACTTC.

This clonotype was counted at least ten times. This sequence joins TRBV20-1 and TRBJ2-7, with 8 bases fitting TRBD2. Germline CDR1 DFQATT, CDR2 SNEGSKA (reference sequence). J lost 3 bases, V lost 7 bases, and 8 bases had no gene match. The CDR3 length is 13 residues. The CDR3 spells CSVRVSGSYEQYF. As DNA, the CDR3 is TGCAGTGTTCGCGTCAGCGGGAGCTACGAGCAGTACTTC.

The table lists this clonotype with a few counts. The chain is built from TRBV7-9 and TRBJ2-4, with D uncertain. The ends were cut back, 5 bases at V and 0 bases at J, with 17 bases in the middle. Germline values: CDR1 SEHNR, CDR2 FQNEAQ (reference sequence). This CDR3 comprises 17 residues. This CDR3 reads CASSPRITSKAKNIQYF. The CDR3 DNA reads TGTGCCAGCAGCCCGCGGATCACCAGCAAAGCCAAAAACATTCAGTACTTC.

The gene calls are TRBV5-1 and TRBJ1-1; no definite D call. Trimming took off 2 bases at V and 1 base at J, with 9 bases between the two ends. Germline V gene lookup returns CDR1 SGHRS and CDR2 YFSETQ. The length of the CDR3 is 14 residues. Written as DNA, the CDR3 is TGCGCCAGCAGCTTCGGTGGCAGGAACACTGAAGCTTTCTTT. This codes for CASSFGGRNTEAFF.

The chain employs TRBV4-2 and TRBJ2-7, with TRBD1 matching 10 bases. J lost 4 bases, V lost 0 bases, and 3 bases had no gene match. CDR1 is LGHNA, CDR2 YNFKEQ, per germline. This CDR3 comprises 15 residues. CDR3 sequence reads: CASSQEGQGLYEQYF. The CDR3 DNA follows: TGTGCCAGCAGCCAAGAGGGACAGGGGCTATACGAGCAGTACTTC.

This clonotype has just a few counts. This rearrangement joins TRBV27 to TRBJ1-6; D is uncertain. V was clipped by 6 bases and J by 13 bases, with 16 bases between them. This CDR3 is built from 13 residues. Germline CDR1 reads MNHEY; CDR2 reads SMNVEV (reference sequence). The CDR3 DNA is TGTGCCAGCAGCCTGAATGTTTATGGGCCCCTCCACTTT. This encodes CASSLNVYGPLHF.

The chain is built from TRBV5-4 and TRBJ2-3; D remains ambiguous. The germline CDR1 and CDR2 sequences are SGHNT and YYREEE (reference sequence). This CDR3 region has 14 residues. V was trimmed by 2 bases and J by 4 bases, leaving 11 bases between them. The CDR3 nucleotides are TGTGCCAGCAGCTTTGGAGATCAGTCAGATACGCAGTATTTT. Protein sequence: CASSFGDQSDTQYF.

The V gene is TRBV20-1, the J gene TRBJ2-2, with D possibly matching TRBD1 (5 bases). V dropped 1 base and J dropped 7 bases, with 10 bases sitting between them. Germline CDR1 is DFQATT and CDR2 is SNEGSKA (reference sequence). This CDR3 comprises 13 residues. The CDR3 DNA reads TGCAGTGCTAGAGGGACACAGATCGGGGAGCTGTTTTTT. Amino acids: CSARGTQIGELFF.

This clonotype was counted between two and nine times. The gene calls are TRBV10-3 and TRBJ2-3, with TRBD2 matching 13 bases. CDR3 size: 16 residues. Germline CDR1 and CDR2: ENHRY and SYGVKD. Losses at the gene ends were 2 bases for V and 4 bases for J; bases not matched to a gene: 3. The CDR3 nucleotides are TGTGCCATCAGTGAGACTAGCGGGGGGGCTCCAGATACGCAGTATTTT. Amino acid sequence: CAISETSGGAPDTQYF.

Many counts were recorded for this clonotype. As DNA, the CDR3 is TGCGCCAGCAGCCCCGGACTAGCGGAAACTACAGATACGCAGTATTTT. This encodes CASSPGLAETTDTQYF. V and J are TRBV5-1 and TRBJ2-3; 10 bases line up with TRBD2. With V trimmed by 4 bases and J by 3 bases, 8 bases remained unmatched. The CDR3 spans 16 residues. Germline V gene data show CDR1 as SGHRS and CDR2 as YFSETQ.

In this sample, this clonotype turned up a few times. The rearrangement links TRBV6-2 or TRBV6-3 to TRBJ2-3, with 11 bases identical to TRBD1. Germline V gene data show CDR1 as MNHEY and CDR2 as SVGEGT. The V segment lost 2 bases and the J segment 5 bases; nucleotides outside the gene matches: 12. The CDR3 spans 18 residues. The CDR3 DNA sequence: TGTGCCAGCAGTTACCTAATCCCGGACAGGGGGCAGAAAGATACGCAGTATTTT. As protein: CASSYLIPDRGQKDTQYF.

The chain carries TRBV4-2 and TRBJ2-5; 10 nucleotides align to TRBD1. Germline V lookup: CDR1 LGHNA, CDR2 YNFKEQ. V gave up 2 bases and J gave up 3 bases; unmatched junction bases: 3. The CDR3 has 15 amino acids. CDR3 in DNA: TGTGCCAGCAGCCAACCGACAGGGGGCGAAGAGACCCAGTACTTC. It specifies CASSQPTGGEETQYF.

The CDR3: CASSPQGINTEAFF. DNA for the CDR3: TGTGCCAGCAGTCCACAGGGGATCAACACTGAAGCTTTCTTT. V and J are TRBV7-9 and TRBJ1-1; 7 bases are a match to TRBD1. Germline loops: CDR1 SEHNR, CDR2 FQNEAQ (reference sequence). The CDR3 runs to 14 residues. V lost 6 bases, J lost 2 bases, and 6 bases stayed unmatched.

The sample holds many counts of this clonotype. This chain joins TRBV5-5 and TRBJ1-5; no definite D call. Trimming pared 4 bases from V and 1 base from J, leaving 21 bases between. Per the germline V gene, CDR1 is SGHKS and CDR2 is YYEKEE (reference sequence). This CDR3 has 18 residues. CDR3 sequence: CASSPHLSDFGSNQPQHF. The CDR3 DNA follows: TGTGCCAGCAGCCCGCACTTATCGGACTTTGGAAGCAATCAGCCCCAGCATTTT.

This clonotype turned up a few times. J is TRBJ1-2 and V is TRBV12-3 or TRBV12-4; perhaps TRBD1 as D (5 bases). The CDR3 totals 14 residues. V gave up 2 bases and J gave up 5 bases, with 12 bases separating them. CDR3 sequence reads: CASSLSGGMYGYTF. In nucleotides, the CDR3 is TGTGCCAGCAGTTTAAGTGGGGGGATGTATGGCTACACCTTC.

This clonotype was observed many times. V usage is TRBV29-1 and J usage is TRBJ2-3; 14 bases align to TRBD2. This CDR3 is built from 15 residues. V lost 4 bases and J lost 9; bases outside the gene matches: 9. Germline V gives CDR1 SQVTM, CDR2 ANQGSEA. CDR3 DNA: TGCAGCGTTGGGGGGGGACTAGCGGGAGTTAGAACGCAGTATTTT. Translated: CSVGGGLAGVRTQYF.

This chain links TRBV27 with TRBJ2-3, with 16 positions matching TRBD2. CDR1 and CDR2 from the germline V gene are MNHEY and SMNVEV (reference sequence). Trimming removed 7 bases from V and 6 bases from J; junction bases left unmatched: 25. The CDR3 is 22 residues long. In DNA form, the CDR3 reads TGTGCCAGCAAGAATCGACTGACCGGGACTAGCGGGAGGGCCCGGATGGTGGATACGCAGTATTTT. This sequence encodes CASKNRLTGTSGRARMVDTQYF.

The chain is built from TRBV20-1 and TRBJ2-1; 11 nucleotides match TRBD2. Germline values: CDR1 DFQATT, CDR2 SNEGSKA (reference sequence). The CDR3 is made up of 14 amino acids. J lost 6 bases, V lost 5 bases, and 6 bases had no gene match. CDR3 amino acids: CSAHTSGRVNEQFF. The CDR3 nucleotides read TGCAGTGCTCACACTAGCGGGAGAGTCAATGAGCAGTTCTTC.

V usage is TRBV20-1 and J usage is TRBJ1-2, with D maybe TRBD1 (5 bases). Germline CDR1 is DFQATT and CDR2 is SNEGSKA (reference sequence). CDR3 length: 16 residues. V shed 1 base and J shed 3 bases, with 18 bases lying between them. Here the CDR3 DNA reads TGCAGTGCTAGAGTTTTTCCCTCAGACAGTGACTATGGCTACACCTTC. It specifies CSARVFPSDSDYGYTF.